This T cell receptor beta chain emerged from a study of T cells in localized non-small cell lung cancer. The length of the CDR3 is 16 residues. The germline V gene encodes CDR1 SGHRS and CDR2 YFSETQ. The V gene end was trimmed by 1 base and the J gene end by 2 bases; junction bases not matched to a gene: 5. Remarks on this clone: Its antigen remains unidentified.

Findings and caveats of the study: Among the tissues sampled, uninvolved adjacent lung had the highest T cell clonality, above tumor. Sequencing covered just one tumor region, so heterogeneity cannot be ruled out. Turning up in adjacent lung were a median roughly 59 of the top 100 tumor clones.

The table came from immunoSEQ multiplex PCR; TCRdb's copy has only in-frame clones and leaves some out. The sample has some 53,000 clones; around 86% are singletons. Sequencing was performed on peripheral blood, taken before any cancer treatment. The clonotype originates from a male donor older than 55 with stage III squamous cell lung carcinoma. The V and J genes are TRBV5-1 and TRBJ2-3; TRBD2 matches at 9 bases. The CDR3 is CASSLLASGDTDTQYF. The CDR3, as DNA: TGCGCCAGCAGCTTGCTGGCTAGCGGGGACACAGATACGCAGTATTTT.